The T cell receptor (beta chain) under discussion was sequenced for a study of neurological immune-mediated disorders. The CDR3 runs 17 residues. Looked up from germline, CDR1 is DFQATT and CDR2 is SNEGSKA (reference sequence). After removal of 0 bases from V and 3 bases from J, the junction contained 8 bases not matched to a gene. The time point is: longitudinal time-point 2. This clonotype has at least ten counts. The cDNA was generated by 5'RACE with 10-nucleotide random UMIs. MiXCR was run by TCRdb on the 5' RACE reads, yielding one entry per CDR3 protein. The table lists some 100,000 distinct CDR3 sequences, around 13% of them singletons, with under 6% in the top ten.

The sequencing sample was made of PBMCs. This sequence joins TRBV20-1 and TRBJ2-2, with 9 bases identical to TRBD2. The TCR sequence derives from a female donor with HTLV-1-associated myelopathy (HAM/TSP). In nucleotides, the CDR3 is TGCAGTGCTAGAGATCCCCGGTCTAGCGGGGACACCGGGGAGCTGTTTTTT. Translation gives CSARDPRSSGDTGELFF.